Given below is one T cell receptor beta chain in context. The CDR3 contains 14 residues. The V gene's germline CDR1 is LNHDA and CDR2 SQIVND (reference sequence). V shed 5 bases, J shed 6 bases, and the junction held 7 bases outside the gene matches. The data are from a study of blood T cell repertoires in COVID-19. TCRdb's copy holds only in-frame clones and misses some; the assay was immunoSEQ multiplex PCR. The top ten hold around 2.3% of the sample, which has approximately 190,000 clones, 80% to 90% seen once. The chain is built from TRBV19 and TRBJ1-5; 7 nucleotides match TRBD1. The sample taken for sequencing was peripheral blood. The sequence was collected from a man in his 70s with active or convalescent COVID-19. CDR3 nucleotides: TGTGCCAGTAGTGTTGACAGGGTACGTCAGCCCCAGCATTTT. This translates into CASSVDRVRQPQHF.